This T cell receptor (beta chain) was found in a study of T cell repertoires in cytomegalovirus infection. Whole-study context: The public TCR beta signatures pointed to both CMV infection and matching HLA type.

This clonotype was seen only a few times. The antigen remains unidentified. The CDR3 is made up of 14 amino acids. V lost 4 bases to trimming and J lost 0 bases; unmatched junction nucleotides: 3. In germline, CDR1 is SQVTM, CDR2 ANQGSEA. TCRdb passed the reads through MiXCR, listing each CDR3 protein once. Among hundreds of thousands of distinct CDR3 sequences, approximately 24% were seen once, and the ten largest hold approximately 8%. The study, taken as a whole, reports: Clonotype analysis showed dominance of the ex vivo response by HLA-C-restricted CMV-specific TCR beta clonotypes. Pooled public TCR beta family frequency picked out CMV carriers with the relevant HLA.

This chain connects TRBV29-1 to TRBJ2-1; 7 bases are a match to TRBD1. This sequence originates from a human donor in good health (CMV status not recorded). Some clones in this sample may be carry-over from other donors' samples. Input material: CD8+ T cells from PBMCs. Written as DNA, the CDR3 is TGCAGCGTTGCCGGACAGGTCTCCTACAATGAGCAGTTCTTC. Protein sequence: CSVAGQVSYNEQFF.